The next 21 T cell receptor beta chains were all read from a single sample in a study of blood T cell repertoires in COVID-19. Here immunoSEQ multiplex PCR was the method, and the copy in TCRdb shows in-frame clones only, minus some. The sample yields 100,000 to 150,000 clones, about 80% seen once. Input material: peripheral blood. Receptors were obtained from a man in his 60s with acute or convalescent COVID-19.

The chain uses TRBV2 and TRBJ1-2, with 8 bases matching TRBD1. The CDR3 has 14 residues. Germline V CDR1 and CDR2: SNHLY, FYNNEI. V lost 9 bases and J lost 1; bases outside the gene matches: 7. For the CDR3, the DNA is TGTGCCAGTACTACAGGGGGGGGTAACTATGGCTACACCTTC. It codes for CASTTGGGNYGYTF.

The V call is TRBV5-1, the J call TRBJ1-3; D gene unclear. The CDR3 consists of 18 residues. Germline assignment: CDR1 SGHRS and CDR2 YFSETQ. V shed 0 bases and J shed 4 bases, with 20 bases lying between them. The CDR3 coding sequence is TGCGCCAGCAGCTTGGGGATTATGTCCCGGGGATCCGGAAACACCATATATTTT. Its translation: CASSLGIMSRGSGNTIYF.

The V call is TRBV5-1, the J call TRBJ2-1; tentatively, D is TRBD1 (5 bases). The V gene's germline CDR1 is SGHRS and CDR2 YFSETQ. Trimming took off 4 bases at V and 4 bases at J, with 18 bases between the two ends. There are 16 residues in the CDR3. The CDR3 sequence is CASSPRTLGAYNEQFF. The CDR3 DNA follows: TGCGCCAGCAGCCCCCGGACCTTAGGGGCTTACAATGAGCAGTTCTTC.

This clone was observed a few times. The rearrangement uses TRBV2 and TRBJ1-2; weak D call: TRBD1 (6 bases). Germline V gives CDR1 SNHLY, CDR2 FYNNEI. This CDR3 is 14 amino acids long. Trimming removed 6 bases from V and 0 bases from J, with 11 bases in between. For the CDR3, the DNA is TGTGCCAGCAGACGGACAGAGTCTAACTATGGCTACACCTTC. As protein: CASRRTESNYGYTF.

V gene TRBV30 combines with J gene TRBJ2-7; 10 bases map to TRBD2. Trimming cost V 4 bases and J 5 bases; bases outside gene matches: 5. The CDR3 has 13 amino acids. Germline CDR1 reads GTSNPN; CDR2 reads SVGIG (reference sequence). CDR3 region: CAWTSGSSHEQYF. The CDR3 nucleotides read TGTGCCTGGACTAGCGGGAGTAGTCACGAGCAGTACTTC.

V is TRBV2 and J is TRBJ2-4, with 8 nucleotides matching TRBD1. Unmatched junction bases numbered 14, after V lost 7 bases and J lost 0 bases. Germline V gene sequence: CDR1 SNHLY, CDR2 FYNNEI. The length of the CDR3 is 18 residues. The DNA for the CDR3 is TGTGCCAGCAACCCCTTGAAGACAGGGGTCTTAGCCAAAAACATTCAGTACTTC. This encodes CASNPLKTGVLAKNIQYF.

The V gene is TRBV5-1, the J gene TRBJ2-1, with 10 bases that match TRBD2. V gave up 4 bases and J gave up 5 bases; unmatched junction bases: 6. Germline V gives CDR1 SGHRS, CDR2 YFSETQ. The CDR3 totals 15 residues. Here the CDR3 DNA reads TGCGCCAGCAGCCTTAGCGGGAGGCCCGACAATGAGCAGTTCTTC. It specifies CASSLSGRPDNEQFF.

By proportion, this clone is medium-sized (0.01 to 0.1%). This chain's CDR3 is CASSLADSYEQYF. The CDR3 DNA reads TGTGCCAGCAGTCTAGCGGATTCCTACGAGCAGTACTTC. The chain employs TRBV2 and TRBJ2-7; 7 bases match TRBD2. CDR3 length: 13 residues. V dropped 5 bases and J dropped 1; count of bases not matched to a gene: 2. Germline CDR1 is SNHLY and CDR2 is FYNNEI.

CDR3 bases: TGTGCCAGCAGCCGACAGACCCTCGGTGGCTACACCTTC. The encoded protein is CASSRQTLGGYTF. The gene calls are TRBV28 and TRBJ1-2; a weak D match, TRBD1 (5 bases). Trimming cost V 6 bases and J 7 bases, with 15 bases left between them. The CDR3 is 13 residues long. The V gene's germline CDR1 is MDHEN and CDR2 SYDVKM.

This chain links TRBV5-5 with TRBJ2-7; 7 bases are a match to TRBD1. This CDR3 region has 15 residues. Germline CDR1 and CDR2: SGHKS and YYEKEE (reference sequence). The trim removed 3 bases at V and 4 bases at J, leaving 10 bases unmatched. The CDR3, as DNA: TGTGCCAGCAGCTCGGGGTACAGACAGGGATACGAGCAGTACTTC. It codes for CASSSGYRQGYEQYF.

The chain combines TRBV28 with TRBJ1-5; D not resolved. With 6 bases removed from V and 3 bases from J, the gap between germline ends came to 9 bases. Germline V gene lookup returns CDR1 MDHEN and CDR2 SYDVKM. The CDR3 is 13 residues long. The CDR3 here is CASRPGFNQPQHF. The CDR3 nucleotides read TGTGCCAGCAGACCCGGGTTCAATCAGCCCCAGCATTTT.

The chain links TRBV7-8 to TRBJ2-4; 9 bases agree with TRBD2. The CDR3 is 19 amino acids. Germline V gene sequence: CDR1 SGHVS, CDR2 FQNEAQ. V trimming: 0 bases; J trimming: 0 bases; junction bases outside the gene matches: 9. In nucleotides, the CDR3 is TGTGCCAGCAGCTTAGCGACTAGCGGAGTTAAACTAGCCAAAAACATTCAGTACTTC. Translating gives CASSLATSGVKLAKNIQYF.

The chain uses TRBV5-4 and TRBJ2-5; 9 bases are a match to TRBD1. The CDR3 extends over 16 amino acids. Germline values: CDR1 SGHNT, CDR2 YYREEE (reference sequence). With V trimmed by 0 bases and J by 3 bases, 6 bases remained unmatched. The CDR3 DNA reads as TGTGCCAGCAGCTTGGGGGGGACAGGGAGGAAAGAGACCCAGTACTTC. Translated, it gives CASSLGGTGRKETQYF.

This chain's CDR3 is CASSPGQSNTGELFF. The CDR3 nucleotides read TGCGCCAGCAGCCCGGGACAGTCGAACACCGGGGAGCTGTTTTTT. J is TRBJ2-2 and V is TRBV5-1, with TRBD1 matching over 7 bases. The V segment lost 4 bases and the J segment 0 bases; nucleotides outside the gene matches: 3. CDR1 is SGHRS and CDR2 is YFSETQ in the germline V gene. The CDR3 runs to 15 residues.

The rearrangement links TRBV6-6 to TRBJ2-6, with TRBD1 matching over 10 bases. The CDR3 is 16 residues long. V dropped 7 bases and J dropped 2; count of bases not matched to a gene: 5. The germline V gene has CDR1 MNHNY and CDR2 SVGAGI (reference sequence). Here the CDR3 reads CASIGQGVAGANVLTF. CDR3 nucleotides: TGTGCCAGCATCGGACAGGGGGTTGCTGGGGCCAACGTCCTGACTTTC.

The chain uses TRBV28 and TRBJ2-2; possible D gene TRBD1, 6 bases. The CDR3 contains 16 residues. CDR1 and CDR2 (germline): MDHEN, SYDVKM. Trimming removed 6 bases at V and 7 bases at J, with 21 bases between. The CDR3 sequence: CASSQQGRGMVGELFF. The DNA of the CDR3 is TGTGCCAGCAGCCAACAGGGCAGGGGAATGGTCGGGGAGCTGTTTTTT.

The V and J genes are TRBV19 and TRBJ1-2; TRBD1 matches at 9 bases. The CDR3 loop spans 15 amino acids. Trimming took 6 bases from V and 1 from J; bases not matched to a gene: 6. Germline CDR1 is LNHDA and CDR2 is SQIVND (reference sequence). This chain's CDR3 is CASSTGQGSNYGYTF. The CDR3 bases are TGTGCCAGTAGCACCGGACAGGGGAGTAACTATGGCTACACCTTC.

CDR3: CASSGLVGKLFF. CDR3 nucleotides: TGTGCCAGCAGCGGACTGGTGGGAAAACTGTTTTTT. V is TRBV11-2 and J is TRBJ1-4; D not resolved. Per germline, CDR1 SGHAT and CDR2 FQNNGV. The CDR3 runs to 12 residues. The V gene lost 5 bases and the J gene lost 10 bases, with 11 bases spanning the gap. Using reference TRBV11-2 and TRBJ1-4 for the parts outside the CDR3, the full variable domain is EAGVAQSPRYKIIEKRQSVAFWCNPISGHATLYWYQQILGQGPKLLIQFQNNGVVDDSQLPKDRFSAERLKGVDSTLKIQPAKLEDSAVYLCASSGLVGKLFFGSGTQLSVL.

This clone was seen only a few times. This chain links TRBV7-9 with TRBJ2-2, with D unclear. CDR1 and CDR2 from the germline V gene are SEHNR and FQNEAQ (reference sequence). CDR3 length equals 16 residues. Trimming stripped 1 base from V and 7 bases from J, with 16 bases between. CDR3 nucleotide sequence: TGTGCCAGCAGCTTAGGTATCGTGACTCTGGTCGGGGAGCTGTTTTTT. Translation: CASSLGIVTLVGELFF.

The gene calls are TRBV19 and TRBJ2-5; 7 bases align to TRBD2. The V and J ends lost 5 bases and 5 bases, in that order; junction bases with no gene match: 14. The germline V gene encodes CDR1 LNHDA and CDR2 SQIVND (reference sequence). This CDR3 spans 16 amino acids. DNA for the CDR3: TGTGCCAGTAGTCTACTGACTCGGGGGAGGGAGGAGACCCAGTACTTC. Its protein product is CASSLLTRGREETQYF. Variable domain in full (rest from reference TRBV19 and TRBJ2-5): DGGITQSPKYLFRKEGQNVTLSCEQNLNHDAMYWYRQDPGQGLRLIYYSQIVNDFQKGDIAEGYSVSREKKESFPLTVTSAQKNPTAFYLCASSLLTRGREETQYFGPGTRLLVL.

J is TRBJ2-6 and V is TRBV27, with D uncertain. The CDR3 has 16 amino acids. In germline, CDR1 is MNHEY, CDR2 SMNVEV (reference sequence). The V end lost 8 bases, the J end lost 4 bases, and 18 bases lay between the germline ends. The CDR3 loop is CASAGFPNPGANVLTF. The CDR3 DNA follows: TGTGCCAGCGCCGGGTTTCCCAATCCAGGGGCCAACGTCCTGACTTTC.